This TCR beta chain originates from a study of blood T cell repertoires in COVID-19. Study overall: Spain, Italy and the United States supplied samples that represented acute and convalescent COVID-19. The analysed material was cDNA or gDNA that came from T cells, B-cell-depleted T cells, or PBMCs.

Categorization into cohorts depended on clinical history that participants reported. The CDR3 is 14 residues long. Trimming cost V 2 bases and J 5 bases, with 12 bases left between them. Germline CDR1 reads MNHEY; CDR2 reads SVGAGI. Profiling relied on immunoSEQ multiplex PCR, and the TCRdb table lists in-frame clones only, not all of them. The data contain under 150,000 clones, under 90% of them seen just once; the ten biggest clones take up approximately 2.4%. Input material: PBMCs or T cells enriched from blood (not recorded which). The source of this sequence is a middle-aged man with acute COVID-19. The chain links TRBV6-5 to TRBJ2-5, with a possible D match to TRBD2 (5 bases). CDR3: CASSYSLALETQYF. CDR3 coding DNA: TGTGCCAGCAGTTACAGCCTAGCATTGGAGACCCAGTACTTC.